This T cell receptor (beta chain) was documented in a study of Japanese encephalitis immunity and Zika vaccine responses. Overall study context: Cells were stimulated with conserved or non-conserved ZIKV structural peptides, or JEV or YFV peptides.

CDR1 and CDR2 from the germline V gene are DFQATT and SNEGSKA (reference sequence). This CDR3 spans 14 amino acids. After removal of 1 base from V and 4 bases from J, the junction contained 4 bases not matched to a gene. This clonotype is categorized as medium-sized. Peptide pools at about 0.96 ug/mL each stimulated CFSE-labeled PBMCs over a 6-day culture. Unfixed live CD56-CD19-CD16-CD3+CD4+ CFSE-low cells were sorted as proliferating CD4 T cells. MiXCR was run by TCRdb on the 5' RACE reads, yielding one entry per CDR3 protein. The data contain about 600 distinct CDR3 sequences, about 2.5% of them singletons.

The chain has TRBV20-1 and TRBJ2-7; TRBD2 aligns across 10 bases. The sequence came from an adult woman who received an inactivated Zika virus vaccine. The specimen comprised antigen-activated CD4+ T cells from blood, cultured, sampled during a Zika inactivated vaccine study. The CDR3 nucleotides read TGCAGTGCTAGAGTAGCGGGAGGCCTTTACGAGCAGTACTTC. Translated, it gives CSARVAGGLYEQYF.